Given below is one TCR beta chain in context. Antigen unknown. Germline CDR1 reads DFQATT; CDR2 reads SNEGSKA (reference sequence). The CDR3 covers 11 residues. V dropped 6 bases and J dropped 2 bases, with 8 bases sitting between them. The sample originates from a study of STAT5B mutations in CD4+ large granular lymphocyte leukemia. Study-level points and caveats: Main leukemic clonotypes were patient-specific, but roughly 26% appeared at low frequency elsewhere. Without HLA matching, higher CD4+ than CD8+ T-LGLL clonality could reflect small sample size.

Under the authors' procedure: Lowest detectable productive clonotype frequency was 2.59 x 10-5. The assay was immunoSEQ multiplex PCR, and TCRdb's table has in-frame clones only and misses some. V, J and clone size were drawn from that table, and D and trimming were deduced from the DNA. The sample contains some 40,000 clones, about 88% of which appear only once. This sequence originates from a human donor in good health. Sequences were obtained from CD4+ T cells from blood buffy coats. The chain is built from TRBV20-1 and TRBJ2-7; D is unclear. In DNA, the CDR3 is TGCAGTGCCCTTCCCGCCTACGAGCAGTACTTC. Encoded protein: CSALPAYEQYF.